This T cell receptor beta chain was recorded in a study of cytomegalovirus exposure and HLA in healthy donors. Primers included in the PCR were 60 Vbeta and 13 Jbeta primers. Clones were read by immunoSEQ multiplex PCR, and TCRdb kept only the in-frame ones, dropping some. Of approximately 130,000 clones listed, over 70% are singletons. Germline CDR1 LNHDA, CDR2 SQIVND (reference sequence). Germline trimming cut 5 bases from V and 7 bases from J; bases unmatched to any gene: 5. This CDR3 contains 15 residues. The TCR sequence derives from a woman in her thirties or forties in good health and CMV-seronegative. This chain connects TRBV19 to TRBJ2-1; 13 bases are shared with TRBD2. The source material was PBMCs. CDR3 DNA sequence: TGTGCCAGTAGTCTAAGGACTAGCGGGAGAAATGAGCAGTTCTTC. Its protein is CASSLRTSGRNEQFF.